This entry is about one T cell receptor beta chain. The record originates from a study of CD4 and CD8 cells across lung adenocarcinoma regions. Samples came from patients with localized non-small cell lung adenocarcinoma. TCRdb re-analysed the PCR reads in MiXCR, keeping a single row per CDR3 protein. The sample has about 2,400 distinct CDR3 sequences, roughly 51% seen once; the top ten hold about 20%. The TCR comes from a female donor with lung adenocarcinoma. The CD4 and CD8 labels of this study may be unreliable. Material for sequencing was CD4+ T cells from the center of a lung tumor.

The CDR3 DNA is TGTGCCAGCAGCCCGGGACAGGGAGTCTACAATGAGCAGTTCTTC. As protein: CASSPGQGVYNEQFF. This sequence joins TRBV6-1 and TRBJ2-1; 9 positions match TRBD1. The germline V gene encodes CDR1 MNHNS and CDR2 SASEGT. The V gene end was trimmed by 6 bases and the J gene end by 3 bases; junction bases not matched to a gene: 6. This CDR3 comprises 15 residues.